These 22 T cell receptor beta chains were all obtained from the same sample, sequenced in a study of T cells in Graves' hyperthyroidism and ophthalmopathy. Researchers amplified the TCR beta CDR3 regions from RNA transcripts. When the TCR CDR3 underwent first-round RT-PCR, the HTBI primer set was used. TCRdb ran MiXCR on the multiplex PCR reads and lists one entry per CDR3 protein. The sample has a few hundred thousand distinct CDR3 sequences, 22% seen once. Sequencing was carried out using blood. These receptors all come from an older woman with Graves' ophthalmopathy.

The CDR3 protein is CASSWARADTQYF. The DNA of the CDR3 is TGCGCCAGCAGCTGGGCTAGGGCAGATACGCAGTATTTT. This chain joins TRBV5-1 and TRBJ2-3, with D uncertain. In germline, CDR1 is SGHRS, CDR2 YFSETQ. The CDR3 sequence is 13 residues long. The ends were cut back, 3 bases at V and 4 bases at J, with 9 bases in the middle.

The table lists this clonotype with many counts. V usage is TRBV7-2 and J usage is TRBJ2-1, with D possibly matching TRBD2 (5 bases). From germline, CDR1 is SGHTA and CDR2 FQGNSA. The CDR3 contains 13 residues. V gave up 1 base and J gave up 8 bases, with 9 bases separating them. CDR3 DNA sequence: TGTGCCAGCAGCTTAGGGGCGGAGGATGAGCAGTTCTTC. Its protein product is CASSLGAEDEQFF.

The chain couples TRBV11-3 to TRBJ2-1; TRBD2 aligns across 7 bases. The V gene end was trimmed by 5 bases and the J gene end by 0 bases; junction bases not matched to a gene: 4. The CDR3 extends over 15 amino acids. The V gene's germline CDR1 is SGHNT and CDR2 YENEEA. The CDR3 spells CASSQSGNSYNEQFF. The CDR3 coding sequence is TGTGCCAGCAGCCAAAGCGGGAACTCCTACAATGAGCAGTTCTTC.

The genes are TRBV30 and TRBJ1-2; no definite D call. CDR3 length: 14 residues. Germline CDR1 is GTSNPN and CDR2 is SVGIG (reference sequence). With 1 base removed from V and 4 bases from J, the gap between germline ends came to 13 bases. The CDR3 DNA is TGTGCCTGGAGTGAGGCTGCTACTTCCTATGGCTACACCTTC. Protein: CAWSEAATSYGYTF.

This clonotype was recorded many times. This chain connects TRBV3-1 to TRBJ2-7, with 7 nucleotides matching TRBD1. The CDR3 consists of 15 residues. Trimming removed 1 base from V and 3 bases from J; junction bases left unmatched: 6. Germline values: CDR1 LGHDT, CDR2 YNNKEL (reference sequence). The CDR3 nucleotides read TGTGCCAGCAGCCAAGCTCCGTCAGGGGGCTACGAGCAGTACTTC. Its protein is CASSQAPSGGYEQYF.

This clonotype was picked up a small number of times. This chain links TRBV20-1 with TRBJ2-1; D might be TRBD1 or TRBD2, each matching 5 bases. This CDR3 region has 15 residues. V was clipped by 3 bases and J by 2 bases, with 14 bases between them. CDR1 and CDR2 (germline): DFQATT, SNEGSKA (reference sequence). CDR3 DNA: TGCAGTGCTAGGAGGTCGCCGGGACCCTACAATGAGCAGTTCTTC. This sequence encodes CSARRSPGPYNEQFF.

The chain couples TRBV28 to TRBJ2-3; no clear D. In germline, CDR1 is MDHEN, CDR2 SYDVKM. This CDR3 contains 15 residues. Between the trimmed V and J ends, which lost 2 bases and 0 bases, there was a span of 9 bases. The CDR3 loop reads CASSLGRPSTDTQYF. CDR3 nucleotides: TGTGCCAGCAGTTTAGGCAGACCTAGCACAGATACGCAGTATTTT.

The rearrangement links TRBV5-1 to TRBJ1-2; the D is unclear. Germline V gene data show CDR1 as SGHRS and CDR2 as YFSETQ. V was shortened by 1 base and J by 4 bases, with 11 bases between the two germline ends. This CDR3 comprises 14 residues. This CDR3 is CASSLSLGSYGYTF. The CDR3 DNA follows: TGCGCCAGCAGCTTGTCGTTAGGATCCTATGGCTACACCTTC.

A remark on this clonotype: One end of the junction fails to match germline, which may point to a read error. This chain joins TRBV10-3 and TRBJ2-5; 10 nucleotides align to TRBD1. The germline V gene encodes CDR1 ENHRY and CDR2 SYGVKD. This CDR3 region has 14 residues. The CDR3 DNA reads as TGTGCCATCAGCCAGACAGGGGGCCTGGAGACCCTGTACTTC. As protein: CAISQTGGLETLYF.

This clonotype was detected only a few times. A read error may be the cause here, since a much bigger clone is one base away. The chain has TRBV28 and TRBJ2-3; D may match TRBD1 or TRBD2 (5 bases each). Trimming took 5 bases from V and 3 from J, leaving 15 bases between them. Looked up from germline, CDR1 is MDHEN and CDR2 is SYDVKM. This CDR3 region has 15 residues. This CDR3 reads CASSERGVDTDTQYF. Written as DNA, the CDR3 is TGTGCCAGCAGTGAGAGGGGTGTTGATACAGATACGCAGTATTTT.

The V and J genes are TRBV4-1 and TRBJ2-4; D not resolved. Trimming removed 1 base at V and 0 bases at J, with 7 bases between. Germline V gene sequence: CDR1 MGHRA, CDR2 YSYEKL. The CDR3 has 15 residues. The CDR3 coding sequence is TGCGCCAGCAGCCAAGTAGGCTTAGCCAAAAACATTCAGTACTTC. Protein sequence: CASSQVGLAKNIQYF.

This clonotype was seen a few times. This chain connects TRBV5-6 to TRBJ1-2; TRBD1 agrees at 10 bases. Germline V CDR1 and CDR2: SGHDT, YYEEEE. V dropped 4 bases and J dropped 3; count of bases not matched to a gene: 3. The CDR3 extends over 14 amino acids. CDR3 in DNA: TGTGCCAGCAGCGTGGGACAGGGGTACTATGGCTACACCTTC. It is translated as CASSVGQGYYGYTF.

The chain is built from TRBV3-1 and TRBJ2-2; the match to TRBD2 covers 16 bases. Germline assignment: CDR1 LGHDT and CDR2 YNNKEL (reference sequence). This CDR3 has 17 residues. The V and J ends lost 4 bases and 4 bases, in that order; junction bases with no gene match: 3. The chain's CDR3 is CASSPGLAGGRTGELFF. In nucleotides, the CDR3 is TGTGCCAGCAGCCCGGGACTAGCGGGAGGGCGCACCGGGGAGCTGTTTTTT.

This chain connects TRBV6-1 to TRBJ2-5, with TRBD2 matching over 11 bases. The CDR3 runs 16 residues. The germline V gene has CDR1 MNHNS and CDR2 SASEGT. Unmatched junction bases numbered 7, after V lost 5 bases and J lost 2 bases. CDR3 sequence (DNA): TGTGCCAGCAGTTACGGGACTAGCGGTCGGCAAGAGACCCAGTACTTC. Protein product: CASSYGTSGRQETQYF.

This clonotype was detected a few times. V gene TRBV28 combines with J gene TRBJ2-7, with D uncertain. This CDR3 has 13 residues. The V end was cut by 6 bases, the J end by 5 bases, with 14 bases between. The germline V gene has CDR1 MDHEN and CDR2 SYDVKM. The DNA of the CDR3 is TGTGCCAGCAGCCTCCGAGCGTCGGACGAGCAGTACTTC. This sequence encodes CASSLRASDEQYF.

The sample holds many counts of this clonotype. In nucleotides, the CDR3 is TGTGCCAACGGACAGGGGCGAACTGAAGCTTTCTTT. Translated: CANGQGRTEAFF. The chain links TRBV2 to TRBJ1-1; 9 bases line up with TRBD1. The germline gives CDR1 SNHLY, CDR2 FYNNEI. V shed 10 bases and J 5 bases; nucleotides not matched to a gene: 5. The CDR3 length is 12 residues.

This clonotype occurred a few times. The chain recombines TRBV3-1 with TRBJ1-1; 8 bases fit TRBD1. Germline-derived CDR1 and CDR2 are LGHDT and YNNKEL (reference sequence). This CDR3 contains 15 residues. The trim removed 0 bases at V and 5 bases at J, leaving 5 bases unmatched. In DNA, the CDR3 is TGTGCCAGCAGCCAAGAGCAGAGACAGGGGACTGAAGCTTTCTTT. This codes for CASSQEQRQGTEAFF.

The rearrangement links TRBV5-1 to TRBJ1-4, with 7 positions matching TRBD1. Germline V gene lookup returns CDR1 SGHRS and CDR2 YFSETQ. The CDR3 contains 16 residues. Germline trimming cut 3 bases from V and 0 bases from J; bases unmatched to any gene: 5. CDR3 nucleotides: TGCGCCAGCAGCTCGGGACAGCTAGCAACTAATGAAAAACTGTTTTTT. Its protein product is CASSSGQLATNEKLFF.

The chain links TRBV18 to TRBJ1-5; D is uncertain. CDR3 length: 15 residues. Germline CDR1 KGHSH, CDR2 LQKENI. V was trimmed by 3 bases and J by 0 bases, leaving 9 bases between them. The DNA for the CDR3 is TGTGCCAGCTCACCCACGGTTAATAGCAATCAGCCCCAGCATTTT. As protein: CASSPTVNSNQPQHF.

The gene calls are TRBV20-1 and TRBJ2-1; TRBD2 agrees at 7 bases. The CDR3 is made up of 15 amino acids. CDR1 is DFQATT and CDR2 is SNEGSKA in the germline V gene (reference sequence). Germline trimming cut 3 bases from V and 1 base from J; bases unmatched to any gene: 6. The CDR3 here is CSASSGSGSYNEQFF. CDR3 nucleotide sequence: TGCAGTGCTAGTTCAGGTAGCGGGTCCTACAATGAGCAGTTCTTC.

This clonotype has more than one count but fewer than ten. This chain joins TRBV7-9 and TRBJ2-1; TRBD2 matches at 12 bases. Germline CDR1 reads SEHNR; CDR2 reads FQNEAQ (reference sequence). J was trimmed by 6 bases and V by 5 bases; bases with no gene match: 8. This CDR3 is 16 amino acids long. CDR3: CASSPSTSGSSNEQFF. DNA for the CDR3: TGTGCCAGCAGCCCATCGACTAGCGGGAGTTCCAATGAGCAGTTCTTC.

The chain joins TRBV19 to TRBJ2-3, with no clear D. This CDR3 is built from 15 residues. Germline lookup yields CDR1 LNHDA and CDR2 SQIVND (reference sequence). Deletions cut 3 bases from V and 2 bases from J, with 12 bases between. CDR3 sequence (DNA): TGTGCCAGTAGTATGCTGGACGCCTACACAGATACGCAGTATTTT. As protein: CASSMLDAYTDTQYF.